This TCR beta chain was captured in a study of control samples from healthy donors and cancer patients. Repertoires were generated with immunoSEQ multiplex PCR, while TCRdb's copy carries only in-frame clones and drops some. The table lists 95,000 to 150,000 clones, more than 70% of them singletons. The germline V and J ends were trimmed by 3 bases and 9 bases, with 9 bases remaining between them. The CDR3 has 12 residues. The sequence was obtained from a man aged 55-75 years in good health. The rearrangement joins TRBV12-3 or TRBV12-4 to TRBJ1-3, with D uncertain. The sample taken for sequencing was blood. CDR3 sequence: CASSLYSSTIYF. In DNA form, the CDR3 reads TGTGCCAGCAGTTTGTACTCCTCCACCATATATTTT.